The source of this TCR beta chain is a study of blood T cell repertoires in COVID-19. Looking at the study overall: From the United States, Italy and Spain came samples of acute and convalescent COVID-19.

Trimming shortened V by 2 bases and J by 5 bases, and 13 bases separated the two germline ends. This CDR3 has 15 amino acids. Germline V CDR1 and CDR2: SNHLY, FYNNEI. Authors' methods: Amplification from reference gene primers served as the basis for estimated nucleated cell counts. Sequencing used immunoSEQ multiplex PCR; TCRdb keeps in-frame clones, though not all of them. V and J calls and clone size follow that table, whereas D and trimming were derived from the DNA. The sample lists 80,000 or so clones, 70% to 85% occurring once. The genes are TRBV2 and TRBJ1-5, with TRBD1 as a possible D gene (5 bases). The receptor's source is a man aged 45-60 years with active or convalescent COVID-19. The material sequenced was peripheral blood. DNA for the CDR3: TGTGCCAGCAGTGAAAGGGGCCTTGTCTATCAGCCCCAGCATTTT. As protein: CASSERGLVYQPQHF. The variable domain in full, with the rest retrieved from reference TRBV2 and TRBJ1-5, is EPEVTQTPSHQVTQMGQEVILRCVPISNHLYFYWYRQILGQKVEFLVSFYNNEISEKSEIFDDQFSVERPDGSNFTLKIRSTKLEDSAMYFCASSERGLVYQPQHFGDGTRLSIL.